This is a list of T cell receptor beta chains from one sample in a study of cytotoxic CD8 clonotypes in ibrutinib-treated CLL. The protocol was immunoSEQ multiplex PCR, while the TCRdb copy is restricted to in-frame clones and leaves out a portion. The sample lists 55,000 to 60,000 clones; 50% to 65% were seen once. The sample was PBMCs, taken at disease progression, from a patient treated with ibrutinib. These receptors were taken from a human donor with chronic lymphocytic leukemia. Each CDR3 is given with its conserved first and last residue. The order of the fields is CDR3 DNA, CDR3 protein, clone size, V gene, D gene, J gene. The D gene is left open where the match is weak. A row's size may be missing; if present it is once, few, many or a size class.

CDR3 DNA: TGTGCCAGCAGTTACTCCCACGAGCAGTACTTC
CDR3 protein: CASSYSHEQYF
clone size: -
V gene: TRBV6-6
D gene: -
J gene: TRBJ2-7

CDR3 DNA: TGCAGCGTTGATGGATACTCGACTAGCGGGAGCTCCTACGAGCAGTACTTC
CDR3 protein: CSVDGYSTSGSSYEQYF
clone size: -
V gene: TRBV29-1
D gene: TRBD2
J gene: TRBJ2-7

CDR3 DNA: TGTGCCAGTAGTATGACTAGCGGGAGGAGTTCCTACAATGAGCAGTTCTTC
CDR3 protein: CASSMTSGRSSYNEQFF
clone size: -
V gene: TRBV19
D gene: TRBD2
J gene: TRBJ2-1

CDR3 DNA: TGTGCCAGCAGTCCCCCCGGGTATAGCAATCAGCCCCAGCATTTT
CDR3 protein: CASSPPGYSNQPQHF
clone size: -
V gene: TRBV28
D gene: -
J gene: TRBJ1-5

CDR3 DNA: TGCGCCAGCAGCTTGACGGGGGCTGAAGCTTTCTTT
CDR3 protein: CASSLTGAEAFF
clone size: -
V gene: TRBV5-1
D gene: -
J gene: TRBJ1-1

CDR3 DNA: TGTGCCAGCAGTACGGGAGGGGCCCAGTACTTC
CDR3 protein: CASSTGGAQYF
clone size: -
V gene: TRBV6-5
D gene: TRBD2
J gene: TRBJ2-5

CDR3 DNA: TGTGCCAGCAGTGATTGGCAGGGAAACGCCGGGGAGCTGTTTTTT
CDR3 protein: CASSDWQGNAGELFF
clone size: -
V gene: TRBV6-1
D gene: -
J gene: TRBJ2-2

CDR3 DNA: TGCGCCAGCAGCTTGGCCGGGGGGCGCGAAGAGACCCAGTACTTC
CDR3 protein: CASSLAGGREETQYF
clone size: -
V gene: TRBV5-1
D gene: -
J gene: TRBJ2-5

CDR3 DNA: TGTGCCAGCAAAGACAGGGGGCGGGCTAACACTGAAGCTTTCTTT
CDR3 protein: CASKDRGRANTEAFF
clone size: -
V gene: TRBV27
D gene: TRBD1
J gene: TRBJ1-1

CDR3 DNA: TGTGCCAGCAGCCGGAAATCAACCTACGAGCAGTACTTC
CDR3 protein: CASSRKSTYEQYF
clone size: -
V gene: TRBV28
D gene: -
J gene: TRBJ2-7

CDR3 DNA: TGTGCCAGCAGTAGCCCAAGGACAACCTCCTACGAGCAGTACTTC
CDR3 protein: CASSSPRTTSYEQYF
clone size: -
V gene: TRBV28
D gene: -
J gene: TRBJ2-7

CDR3 DNA: TGTGCCAGCAGCGCCTCGGTTTACGTAGATACGCAGTATTTT
CDR3 protein: CASSASVYVDTQYF
clone size: -
V gene: TRBV9
D gene: -
J gene: TRBJ2-3

CDR3 DNA: TGTGCCAGCAGCCTGCGCGAGGGATCGATCGAAAAACTGTTTTTT
CDR3 protein: CASSLREGSIEKLFF
clone size: -
V gene: TRBV7-8
D gene: -
J gene: TRBJ1-4

CDR3 DNA: TGCGCCAGCAGCCCTACCGGGACAGGGGGGACTAACTATGGCTACACCTTC
CDR3 protein: CASSPTGTGGTNYGYTF
clone size: -
V gene: TRBV5-1
D gene: TRBD1
J gene: TRBJ1-2

CDR3 DNA: TGTGCCAGCAGCTTAGCAGGACAGGGGGTAAATGAAAAACTGTTTTTT
CDR3 protein: CASSLAGQGVNEKLFF
clone size: few
V gene: TRBV7-2
D gene: TRBD1
J gene: TRBJ1-4

CDR3 DNA: TGTGCCAGCAGTTTACTGTCCCCGTCCCAGCCCCAGCATTTT
CDR3 protein: CASSLLSPSQPQHF
clone size: -
V gene: TRBV28
D gene: -
J gene: TRBJ1-5

CDR3 DNA: TGTGCCAGCGTGGGCTCTGGGGCCAACGTCCTGACTTTC
CDR3 protein: CASVGSGANVLTF
clone size: once
V gene: TRBV9
D gene: -
J gene: TRBJ2-6

CDR3 DNA: TGTGCCAGCAGCTTGAAGATGACTAGCGGGGGTTCTTCGAACACCGGGGAGCTGTTTTTT
CDR3 protein: CASSLKMTSGGSSNTGELFF
clone size: many
V gene: TRBV5-4
D gene: TRBD2
J gene: TRBJ2-2

CDR3 DNA: TGTGCCAGTAGTATCTGGCAGGGGGATAGTGAGCAGTATTTT
CDR3 protein: CASSIWQGDSEQYF
clone size: -
V gene: TRBV19
D gene: TRBD1
J gene: TRBJ2-3

CDR3 DNA: TGCGCCAGCAGAGGGAACACGGGGGGCATCCACGAGCAGTACTTC
CDR3 protein: CASRGNTGGIHEQYF
clone size: -
V gene: TRBV4-3
D gene: -
J gene: TRBJ2-7

CDR3 DNA: TGTGCCAGCAGCTTGGAAGACACTTCCTACGAGCAGTACTTC
CDR3 protein: CASSLEDTSYEQYF
clone size: -
V gene: TRBV5-4
D gene: -
J gene: TRBJ2-7

CDR3 DNA: TGTGCCAGCAGCGTGGATGGGGGGAGGACCGCAACTAATGAAAAACTGTTTTTT
CDR3 protein: CASSVDGGRTATNEKLFF
clone size: -
V gene: TRBV5-4
D gene: -
J gene: TRBJ1-4

CDR3 DNA: TGTGCCAGCAGTTACCGGGACAGGTTCAATGAGCAGTTCTTC
CDR3 protein: CASSYRDRFNEQFF
clone size: -
V gene: TRBV7-6
D gene: TRBD1
J gene: TRBJ2-1

CDR3 DNA: TGTGCCTGGAGTTTCGGGCTCGGGAATCAGCCCCAGCATTTT
CDR3 protein: CAWSFGLGNQPQHF
clone size: few
V gene: TRBV30
D gene: -
J gene: TRBJ1-5

CDR3 DNA: TGTGCCAGCAGCTTAGTGGGGAACACTGAAGCTTTCTTT
CDR3 protein: CASSLVGNTEAFF
clone size: -
V gene: TRBV7-6
D gene: -
J gene: TRBJ1-1

CDR3 DNA: TGTGCCAGCAGGGAGAACAGAAACACTGAAGCTTTCTTT
CDR3 protein: CASRENRNTEAFF
clone size: -
V gene: TRBV6-5
D gene: -
J gene: TRBJ1-1

CDR3 DNA: TGTGCCAGTAGAACGACAGTTGCCACTGAAGCTTTCTTT
CDR3 protein: CASRTTVATEAFF
clone size: -
V gene: TRBV19
D gene: -
J gene: TRBJ1-1

CDR3 DNA: TGTGCCAGCAGTTATGCAGGACTACAAAACAATGAGCAGTTCTTC
CDR3 protein: CASSYAGLQNNEQFF
clone size: few
V gene: TRBV6-5
D gene: -
J gene: TRBJ2-1

CDR3 DNA: TGTGCCAGCAGTTTACAATCTCACCCCATCTACGAGCAGTACTTC
CDR3 protein: CASSLQSHPIYEQYF
clone size: -
V gene: TRBV27
D gene: -
J gene: TRBJ2-7

CDR3 DNA: TGTGCCTGGGGGACAGGCTTCTCCTACGAGCAGTACTTC
CDR3 protein: CAWGTGFSYEQYF
clone size: -
V gene: TRBV30
D gene: TRBD1
J gene: TRBJ2-7

CDR3 DNA: TGCGCCAGCAGCTTACTCGCAAGCTCTGGGGCCAACGTCCTGACTTTC
CDR3 protein: CASSLLASSGANVLTF
clone size: -
V gene: TRBV5-1
D gene: -
J gene: TRBJ2-6

CDR3 DNA: TGTGCCAGCAGTGAAACTCGCGGGAGGGCATCCGAGCAGTACTTC
CDR3 protein: CASSETRGRASEQYF
clone size: -
V gene: TRBV25-1
D gene: TRBD2
J gene: TRBJ2-7

CDR3 DNA: -
CDR3 protein: CASSLVGGGTFF
clone size: many
V gene: TRBV5-6
D gene: -
J gene: TRBJ1-1

CDR3 DNA: TGTGCCAGCAGCGTAGGGAGGGACAGGGTAATCGACTATGGCTACACCTTC
CDR3 protein: CASSVGRDRVIDYGYTF
clone size: -
V gene: TRBV9
D gene: TRBD1
J gene: TRBJ1-2

CDR3 DNA: TGTGCCTGCCTGAATCTGGAGAACTATGGCTACACCTTC
CDR3 protein: CACLNLENYGYTF
clone size: -
V gene: TRBV30
D gene: -
J gene: TRBJ1-2